The T cell receptor (beta chain) under discussion was sequenced for a study of post-analysis software for immune sequencing data. Unique molecular identifiers were carried by the TCR beta cDNA libraries. Each batch of about 0.95 to 11 million T cells produced hundreds of thousands of cDNA molecules. Each CDR3 protein gets one entry after TCRdb re-called the PCR reads with MiXCR. The sample lists roughly 200,000 distinct CDR3 sequences, approximately 30% occurring once. Overall study findings and caveats: Controls had lower frequencies than patients of 4 or 5 TRBV segments, which included TRBV5-6, TRBV5-1 and TRBV20-1. Same-batch samples co-clustered strongly by F measure.

V gave up 5 bases and J gave up 4 bases, with 14 bases separating them. The CDR3 extends over 14 amino acids. In the case of this clonotype: Its antigen is still unknown. Possible read error: a much larger clone is one base away.

This TCR was sampled from a girl aged 2 to 17 with multiple sclerosis. The chain has TRBV12-3 or TRBV12-4 and TRBJ1-2; TRBD1 might be the D (5 bases). The sample was blood. The CDR3 region has the DNA TGTGCCAGCAGTCCCTCGGGGCGTAGCTATGGCTACACCTTC. This translates into CASSPSGRSYGYTF.